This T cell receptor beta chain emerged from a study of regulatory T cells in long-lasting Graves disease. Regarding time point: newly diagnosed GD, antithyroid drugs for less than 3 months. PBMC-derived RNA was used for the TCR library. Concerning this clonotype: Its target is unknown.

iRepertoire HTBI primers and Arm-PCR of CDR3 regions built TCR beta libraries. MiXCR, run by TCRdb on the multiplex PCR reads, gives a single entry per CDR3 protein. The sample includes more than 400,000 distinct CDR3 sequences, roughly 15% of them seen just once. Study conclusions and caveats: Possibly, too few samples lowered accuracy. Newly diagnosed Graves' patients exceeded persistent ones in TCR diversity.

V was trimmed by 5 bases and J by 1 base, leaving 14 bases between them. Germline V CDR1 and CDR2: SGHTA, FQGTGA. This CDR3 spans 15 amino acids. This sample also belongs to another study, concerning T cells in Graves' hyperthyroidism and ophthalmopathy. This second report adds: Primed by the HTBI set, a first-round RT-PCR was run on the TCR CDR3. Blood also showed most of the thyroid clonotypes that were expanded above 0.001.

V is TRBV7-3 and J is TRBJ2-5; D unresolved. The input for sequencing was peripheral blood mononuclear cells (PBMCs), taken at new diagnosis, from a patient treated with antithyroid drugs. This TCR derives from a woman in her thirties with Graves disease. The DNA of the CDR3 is TGTGCCAGCAGCCCGCACAAAGGTGCCCAAGAGACCCAGTACTTC. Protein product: CASSPHKGAQETQYF. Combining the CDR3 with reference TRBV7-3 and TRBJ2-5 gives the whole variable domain GAGVSQTPSNKVTEKGKYVELRCDPISGHTALYWYRQSLGQGPEFLIYFQGTGAADDSGLPNDRFFAVRPEGSVSTLKIQRTERGDSAVYLCASSPHKGAQETQYFGPGTRLLVL.